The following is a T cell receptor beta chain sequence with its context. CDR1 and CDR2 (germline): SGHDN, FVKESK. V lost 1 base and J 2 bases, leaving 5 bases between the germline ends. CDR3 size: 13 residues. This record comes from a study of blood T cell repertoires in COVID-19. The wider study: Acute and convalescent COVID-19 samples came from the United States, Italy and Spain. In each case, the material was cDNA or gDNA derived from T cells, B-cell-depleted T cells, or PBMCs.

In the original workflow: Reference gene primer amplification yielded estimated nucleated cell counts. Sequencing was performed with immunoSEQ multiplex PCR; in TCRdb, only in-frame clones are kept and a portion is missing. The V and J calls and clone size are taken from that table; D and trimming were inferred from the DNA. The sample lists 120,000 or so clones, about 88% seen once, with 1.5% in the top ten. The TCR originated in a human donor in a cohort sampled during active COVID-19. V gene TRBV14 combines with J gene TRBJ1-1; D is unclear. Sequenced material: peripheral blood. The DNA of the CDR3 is TGTGCCAGCAGCCAAGTATATAACACTGAAGCTTTCTTT. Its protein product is CASSQVYNTEAFF.